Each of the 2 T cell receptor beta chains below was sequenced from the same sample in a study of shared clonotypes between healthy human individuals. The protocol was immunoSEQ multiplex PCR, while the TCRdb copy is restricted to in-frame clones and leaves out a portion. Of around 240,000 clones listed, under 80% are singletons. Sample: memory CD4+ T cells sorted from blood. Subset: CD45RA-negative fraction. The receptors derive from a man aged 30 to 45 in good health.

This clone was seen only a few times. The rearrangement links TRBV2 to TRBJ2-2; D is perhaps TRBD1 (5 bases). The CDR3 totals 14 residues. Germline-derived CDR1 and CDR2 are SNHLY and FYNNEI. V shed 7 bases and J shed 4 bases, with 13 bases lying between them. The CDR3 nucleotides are TGTGCCAGCACCCCAGACAGACGCACCGGGGAGCTGTTTTTT. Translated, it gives CASTPDRRTGELFF.

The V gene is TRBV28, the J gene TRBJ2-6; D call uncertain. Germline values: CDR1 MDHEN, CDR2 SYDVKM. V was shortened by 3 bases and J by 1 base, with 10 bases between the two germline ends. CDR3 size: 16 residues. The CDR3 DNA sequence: TGTGCCAGCAGTTTTAACCTCGGGTCTGGGGCCAACGTCCTGACTTTC. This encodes CASSFNLGSGANVLTF.